The present T cell receptor beta chain was sequenced within a study of human T cells and chemical hapten exposure (dated by TCRdb to the early 2020s). Concerning the study at large: For sensitization, 2% DPC in acetone was applied to a 2 cm by 2 cm area of upper inner arm skin. Weekly therapeutic DPC doses were additionally applied to the scalp of patients throughout the roughly 25-week study period. Patch testing was performed on the upper back with Finn chambers containing 0.01% DPC, and the patch tests were scored after 6 days according to International Contact Dermatitis Research Group standards. Most of the patients in the cohort were female, and the cohort covered alopecia areata with under or over 50% scalp involvement, alopecia totalis and alopecia universalis. The libraries were sequenced as a pool, and the TCR yield per sample differed mostly because of small variations in library volumes within the pool. In alopecia patients, the study followed how the peripheral blood TCR repertoire changed in vivo over primary and secondary sensitization to diphenylcyclopropenone (DPC), a hapten. Blood samples were taken from patients before sensitization (week 0) and at 2, 6 and about 24 weeks after DPC sensitization. For TCR sequencing, blood came from 25 to 30 alopecia patients at anywhere from one to four time points (pre-sensitization, 2, 6 and 24 weeks). What the work shows at the level of the full study, not this receptor alone: The number of TCRs above 1 in 1000 frequency did not change with DPC sensitization; there was no evidence of global repertoire structure alterations. A positive correlation was found between the number of PT1 expanded TCRs and patch test score, with significance reached at thresholds 8, 16 and 32 but not 4. After repeated subsampling, the strength of the expansion versus patch-test correlation and the threshold at which it became significant changed. All patients had alopecia, a presumed autoimmune disease, so their immune response might differ from that of healthy individuals. Expanded TCRs formed significantly more large CDR3 similarity clusters than pre-sensitization or healthy control sets, consistent with antigen-driven responses.

Trimming costs V 0 bases and J 3 bases, and their ends lie 9 bases apart. The germline V gene sets CDR1 to SGDLS and CDR2 to YYNGEE. From the cysteine through the phenylalanine, the CDR3 covers 14 amino acids. Only CDR3 DNA is held: 42 bases, read in frame from base 1. Sample time point, as interpreted from the label and publication: pre-sensitization, week 0. This specimen's treatment or condition label, interpreted: therapeutic diphenylcyclopropenone sensitization with weekly scalp DPC. At each patch-test visit, blood was drawn before the patch test was applied. Patients were eligible if aged 18 to 70, diagnosed with alopecia and judged suitable for DPC therapy, and pregnant patients were excluded. Total RNA was isolated from unfractionated whole blood collected in Tempus Blood RNA tubes. Libraries came from RACE. The data were produced on a NextSeq 500. During library preparation, unique molecular identifiers were attached to individual cDNA molecules so that TCRs could be counted quantitatively and reproducibly. From each blood RNA sample, both TCR alpha and TCR beta chains were sequenced. The original methods were these. The median number of TCRs per sample was around 100,000, ranging from about 23,224 to 700,000. The Decombinator software suite was used to annotate V, J and CDR3 in the TCR reads. To make PS versus PT1 abundance plots, every sample was subsampled to the same number of TCRs (28,000). Expanded TCRs were defined as absent before sensitization and observed at least eight times at the 2-week time point. The raw public data were reprocessed by TCRdb itself: fastp quality trimming at Q25, MiXCR clonotype calling, in-frame beta chains only. CDR3 protein sequences are deduplicated, and each keeps its most common genes and DNA. The V and J calls come from TCRdb's annotation, not from the publication. The sample has 300,000 to 450,000 distinct CDR3 sequences on record, 4.5% to 6% of them singletons. Just over 2.5% of the sample is in the top ten clones.

Details on this clonotype: It lacks a known antigen. No qualities accompany the bases; no much larger clone lies one base away.

The source of this sequence is a woman between 50 and 59 years old with alopecia areata. Some clones in this sample may be carry-over from other donors' samples. The sequencing used whole blood, collected in connection with sensitization to the hapten diphenylcyclopropenone (DPC). The chain joins TRBV9 to TRBJ1-1, with no reliable assignment of the D segment. The nucleotide sequence reads as follows: TGTGCCAGCAGCGTAGTGGCAGAGGACACTGAAGCTTTCTTT. This codes for CASSVVAEDTEAFF.